This paragraph covers one TCR beta chain sequence. The CDR3 length is 16 residues. After removal of 1 base from V and 5 bases from J, the junction contained 10 bases not matched to a gene. Germline CDR1 reads SGHTA; CDR2 reads FQGNSA. The assay was immunoSEQ multiplex PCR, and TCRdb's table has in-frame clones only and misses some. In the table there are tens of thousands of clones, around 90% of which are singletons. The data were obtained in a study of T cell changes during pregnancy in multiple sclerosis. This specimen consisted of peripheral blood, obtained after pregnancy. The J gene is TRBJ2-5, the V gene TRBV7-2, with 7 bases fitting TRBD1. The receptor was derived from a female donor in good health, enrolled as a control in a pregnancy study. CDR3 in amino acids: CASSLVTGFQVETQYF. The CDR3 nucleotides read TGTGCCAGCAGCTTAGTGACAGGGTTCCAGGTGGAGACCCAGTACTTC.